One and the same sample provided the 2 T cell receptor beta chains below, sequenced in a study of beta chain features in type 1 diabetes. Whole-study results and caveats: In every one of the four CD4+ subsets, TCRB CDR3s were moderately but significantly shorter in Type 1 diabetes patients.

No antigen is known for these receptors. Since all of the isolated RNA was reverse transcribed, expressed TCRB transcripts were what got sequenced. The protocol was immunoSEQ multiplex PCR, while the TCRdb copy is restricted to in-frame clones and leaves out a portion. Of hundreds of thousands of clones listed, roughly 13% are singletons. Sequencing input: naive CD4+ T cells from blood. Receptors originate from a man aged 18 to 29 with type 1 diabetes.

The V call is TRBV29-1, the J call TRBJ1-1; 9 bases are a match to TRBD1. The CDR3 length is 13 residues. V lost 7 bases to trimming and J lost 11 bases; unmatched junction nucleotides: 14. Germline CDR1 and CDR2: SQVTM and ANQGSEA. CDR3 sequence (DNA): TGCAGCGGATCGGGACAGGGATCTCGCGAGGCTTTCTTT. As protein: CSGSGQGSREAFF.

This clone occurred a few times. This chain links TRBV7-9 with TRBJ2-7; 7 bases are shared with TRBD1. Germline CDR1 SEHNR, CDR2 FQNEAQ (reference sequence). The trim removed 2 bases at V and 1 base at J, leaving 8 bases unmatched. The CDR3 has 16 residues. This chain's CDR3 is CASSLLTTGKSYEQYF. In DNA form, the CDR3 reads TGTGCCAGCAGCTTACTGACGACAGGGAAATCCTACGAGCAGTACTTC.